The present T cell receptor beta chain was sequenced within a study of blood T cell repertoires in COVID-19. Whole-study context: Samples came from the United States, Italy and Spain, spanning acute and convalescent COVID-19.

Looked up from germline, CDR1 is SGHRS and CDR2 is YFSETQ. V was pared by 4 bases and J by 4 bases, with 11 bases of the junction left unmatched. This CDR3 has 17 amino acids. The table came from immunoSEQ multiplex PCR; TCRdb's copy has only in-frame clones and leaves some out. Of some 200,000 clones listed, around 80% are singletons. The rearrangement links TRBV5-1 to TRBJ2-1, with TRBD1 matching over 10 bases. The sequenced material came from peripheral blood. The TCR sequence derives from a human donor in a cohort sampled during active COVID-19. The CDR3 loop reads CASSIGTGVLEYNEQFF. The CDR3 DNA reads as TGCGCCAGCAGCATCGGGACAGGGGTATTGGAGTACAATGAGCAGTTCTTC.